This is a list of T cell receptor beta chains from one sample in a study of radiation and T cells in renal cell carcinoma. Clones were sequenced by immunoSEQ multiplex PCR, and TCRdb holds only the in-frame ones, with some missing. The data hold about 120,000 clones, with roughly four fifths observed a single time. Sequencing used blood, obtained from a patient whose treatment included radiotherapy and nephrectomy. The receptor source for this set is a man aged 50-59 years with renal cell carcinoma. Both conserved end residues are part of each CDR3. The D gene is left open where the match is weak. Clone size is shown for a subset of rows, as once, few, many or a class of expanded clone.

d_gene | j_gene | v_gene | abundance | CDR3nt | CDR3aa
NA | TRBJ2-7 | TRBV4-3 | NA | TGCGCCAGCAGCCAAGATTGGGCAGCTTTCTCCTACGAGCAGTACTTC | CASSQDWAAFSYEQYF
NA | TRBJ2-7 | TRBV30 | NA | TGTGCCTGGAGTGTACTCGAGGGCTACGAGCAGTACTTC | CAWSVLEGYEQYF
NA | TRBJ1-6 | TRBV7-2 | NA | TGTGCCAGCAGCTTAGCTGGGCTTAACTATTCACCCCTCCACTTT | CASSLAGLNYSPLHF
TRBD1 | TRBJ2-7 | TRBV6-5 | NA | TGTGCCAGCAGCTACAACAGGGGAACCCACGAGCAGTACTTC | CASSYNRGTHEQYF
NA | TRBJ1-3 | TRBV18 | NA | TGTGCCAGCTCAAGAAACCCGGGACAAGGCTCTGGAAACACCATATATTTT | CASSRNPGQGSGNTIYF
TRBD1 | TRBJ1-5 | TRBV6-1 | NA | TGTGCCAGCAGTGAAACAGGGGGCAGCCAGCCCCAGCATTTT | CASSETGGSQPQHF
TRBD1 | TRBJ1-2 | TRBV4-1 | NA | TGCGCCAGCAGCCAATGCGAAACCCGGGACAGCGCTAACTATGGCTACACCTTC | CASSQCETRDSANYGYTF
TRBD1 | TRBJ1-4 | TRBV28 | NA | TGTGCCAGCAGAACAGGGACAGTTAGAAACGAAAAACTGTTTTTT | CASRTGTVRNEKLFF
NA | TRBJ2-7 | TRBV7-8 | NA | TGTGCCAGCAGCTTATCCGCCAGCGACAGAACCTACGAGCAGTACTTC | CASSLSASDRTYEQYF
NA | TRBJ2-7 | TRBV14 | once | TGTGCCAGCAGCCAGGGGGCCTACGAGCAGTACTTC | CASSQGAYEQYF
TRBD1 | TRBJ2-7 | TRBV27 | NA | TGTGCCAGCAGTCCGTTTTTCGACAGGGCGGGCGAGCAGTACTTC | CASSPFFDRAGEQYF
TRBD1 | TRBJ1-2 | TRBV2 | NA | TGTGCCATCTTAGGACAGGGAGGCGCGAATGGCTACACCTTC | CAILGQGGANGYTF
NA | TRBJ1-2 | TRBV28 | NA | TGTGCCAGCAACGGGGACGGGGGTTACTATGGCTACACCTTC | CASNGDGGYYGYTF
NA | TRBJ2-5 | TRBV7-2 | few | TGTGCCAGCAGCAAACAGGGAATTGCGGAAGAGACCCAGTACTTC | CASSKQGIAEETQYF
NA | TRBJ1-1 | TRBV25-1 | NA | TGTGCCAGCAGTGAATTTAGGCTTTGGGGGGGGACTGAAGCTTTCTTT | CASSEFRLWGGTEAFF
NA | TRBJ1-4 | TRBV5-1 | NA | TGCGCCAGCAGCTTGGGTTCCGGGTTGGGCGAAAAACTGTTTTTT | CASSLGSGLGEKLFF
TRBD2 | TRBJ2-7 | TRBV29-1 | NA | TGCAGCGTTGCTAGCGGGAGCTTTTACGAGCAGTACTTC | CSVASGSFYEQYF
NA | TRBJ1-6 | TRBV7-2 | once | TGTGCCAGCAGTATGCGGGGGTCATTCAGCTCCTATAATTCACCCCTCCACTTT | CASSMRGSFSSYNSPLHF
TRBD2 | TRBJ2-2 | TRBV5-1 | NA | TGCGCCAGCAGCTTGAGGGTACTAGCGGGGGCGATTGACGGGGAGCTGTTTTTT | CASSLRVLAGAIDGELFF
TRBD2 | TRBJ2-4 | TRBV6-6 | NA | TGTGCCAGCAGACTAGCGGGAGGGCCGGGAGACATTCAGTACTTC | CASRLAGGPGDIQYF
NA | TRBJ2-1 | TRBV9 | NA | TGTGCCAGCAGCGGGAGGGAGGGGGCCTCCTACAATGAGCAGTTCTTC | CASSGREGASYNEQFF
TRBD1 | TRBJ1-2 | TRBV7-9 | NA | TGTGCCAGCAGCCCTGGACAGGGGGCTCTTGGCTACACCTTC | CASSPGQGALGYTF
NA | TRBJ1-1 | TRBV30 | NA | TGTGCCTGGAGTGTACGTGGGGGGACTGAAGCTTTCTTT | CAWSVRGGTEAFF
TRBD1 | TRBJ1-4 | TRBV7-2 | NA | TGTGCCAGCAGCCCCCAGACAGGGGAAGGTGAAAAACTGTTTTTT | CASSPQTGEGEKLFF
NA | TRBJ2-7 | TRBV30 | few | TGTGCCTGGAGTGTAATTTACGGGGAGCGTTCCTACGAGCAGTACTTC | CAWSVIYGERSYEQYF
TRBD2 | TRBJ2-2 | TRBV25-1 | NA | TGTGCCAGCAGTGTTGGGGAGGGCCGGGAGCTGTTTTTT | CASSVGEGRELFF
TRBD1 | TRBJ1-5 | TRBV2 | NA | TGTGCCAGCAGTACCCACGGGACAGGAAACCATCAGCCCCAGCATTTT | CASSTHGTGNHQPQHF
NA | TRBJ2-2 | TRBV4-1 | NA | TGCGCCAGCAGCCATAATTCGAACACCGGGGAGCTGTTTTTT | CASSHNSNTGELFF
NA | TRBJ2-4 | TRBV5-1 | once | TGCGCCAGCAGCTTGGAGGGGCCTGAGTCCAAAAACATTCAGTACTTC | CASSLEGPESKNIQYF
NA | TRBJ2-3 | TRBV28 | NA | TGTGCCAGCAGTCACCCCCACACAGATACGCAGTATTTT | CASSHPHTDTQYF
NA | TRBJ1-5 | TRBV18 | NA | TGTGCCAGCTCACCCTTCGGGGGGCCCCAGCATTTT | CASSPFGGPQHF
TRBD2 | TRBJ2-1 | TRBV5-1 | NA | TGCGCCAGCAGCTTCACTAGCGGGTCCTCCTACAATGAGCAGTTCTTC | CASSFTSGSSYNEQFF
NA | TRBJ2-3 | TRBV9 | NA | TGTGCCAGCAGCGGGGGAATGGGGCAGGGGTTAGGGAATACGCAGTATTTT | CASSGGMGQGLGNTQYF
TRBD1 | TRBJ1-2 | TRBV7-9 | NA | TGTGCCAGCACCTTTTTGACAGGGGACGGCTACACCTTC | CASTFLTGDGYTF
NA | TRBJ1-4 | TRBV19 | NA | TGTGCCAGTAGTATCAGGTCACCCACCTATTTGGCAGAAAAACTGTTTTTT | CASSIRSPTYLAEKLFF
TRBD2 | TRBJ2-7 | TRBV11-2 | NA | TGTGCCAGCAGCCTCGGACTAGCCGGAACCTACGAGCAGTACTTC | CASSLGLAGTYEQYF
TRBD1 | TRBJ1-5 | TRBV6-6 | NA | TGTGCCAGCAGCAACAGGGGTCAGCCCCAGCATTTT | CASSNRGQPQHF
NA | TRBJ2-7 | TRBV28 | NA | TGTGCCAGCACCAGGACAGCCTACGAGCAGTACTTC | CASTRTAYEQYF
TRBD1 | TRBJ2-6 | TRBV5-6 | NA | TGTGCCAGCAGCTTGGTCCCCGGGACAGGGGGCAGAGGGGCCAACGTCCTGACTTTC | CASSLVPGTGGRGANVLTF
TRBD2 | TRBJ2-1 | TRBV28 | NA | TGTGCCAGCAGGCAATTTGCTAGCGGGGGGATATATACGACGCGGAATGAGCAGTTCTTC | CASRQFASGGIYTTRNEQFF
TRBD2 | TRBJ2-7 | TRBV28 | NA | TGTGCCAGCAGTCGGACTAGCGGGAGCAAGCAGTACTTC | CASSRTSGSKQYF
TRBD1 | TRBJ1-1 | TRBV7-2 | NA | TGTGCCAGCAGCTTACGGACAGGGGTCACTGAAGCTTTCTTT | CASSLRTGVTEAFF
TRBD1 | TRBJ2-6 | TRBV7-3 | NA | TGTGCCAGCAGCTCCGGGACAGGGCGAGGGGCCAACGTCCTGACTTTC | CASSSGTGRGANVLTF
NA | TRBJ2-7 | TRBV7-8 | once | TGTGCCAGCAGCAACCGGGACCTAACTTACGAGCAGTACTTC | CASSNRDLTYEQYF
TRBD2 | TRBJ2-7 | TRBV6-1 | NA | TGTGCCAGCAGTGCATACGGGACTAGCGGGAGCTCCTACGAGCAGTACTTC | CASSAYGTSGSSYEQYF
NA | TRBJ2-3 | TRBV10-1 | many | TGCGCCAGCAGTGAGTCGCAGGGAAGCACAGATACGCAGTATTTT | CASSESQGSTDTQYF
NA | TRBJ2-7 | TRBV6-1 | NA | TGTGCCAGCAGTGAGCCGGGAAACACCTACGAGCAGTACTTC | CASSEPGNTYEQYF
TRBD1 | TRBJ1-1 | TRBV10-3 | NA | TGTGCCATCAGGGGGACAGGGAACACTGAAGCTTTCTTT | CAIRGTGNTEAFF
NA | TRBJ2-7 | TRBV10-2 | NA | TGCGCCAGCAGTGGAGATTACGAGCAGTACTTC | CASSGDYEQYF
NA | TRBJ1-2 | TRBV7-9 | NA | TGTGCCAGCAGCCCTTCGGTTATTGACTATGGCTACACCTTC | CASSPSVIDYGYTF
TRBD2 | TRBJ2-3 | TRBV9 | NA | TGTGCCAGCAGCGTAGGACTAGCGGGACCCTCAGATACGCAGTATTTT | CASSVGLAGPSDTQYF
NA | TRBJ2-2 | TRBV5-1 | NA | TGCGCCAGCAGCCTGACAGCTTCTATGAACACCGGGGAGCTGTTTTTT | CASSLTASMNTGELFF
TRBD2 | TRBJ2-3 | TRBV28 | NA | TGTGCCAGCAGTTTACTAGCGGGAATGGCAGATACGCAGTATTTT | CASSLLAGMADTQYF